This entry lists 22 T cell receptor beta chains sequenced from one sample in a study of blood T cell repertoires in COVID-19. TCRdb keeps only in-frame clones here, not all; method: immunoSEQ multiplex PCR. This table holds around 76,000 clones, about 90% found once. The source material was peripheral blood. Receptor source: a human donor in a cohort sampled during active COVID-19.

V usage is TRBV5-1 and J usage is TRBJ2-3, with 10 positions matching TRBD1. V dropped 4 bases and J dropped 0; count of bases not matched to a gene: 2. The CDR3 loop spans 15 amino acids. CDR1 and CDR2 from the germline V gene are SGHRS and YFSETQ. CDR3 nucleotides: TGCGCCAGCAGCGGGGGACAGGGGAGCACAGATACGCAGTATTTT. Protein product: CASSGGQGSTDTQYF.

The chain employs TRBV11-2 and TRBJ2-1; maybe TRBD2 (7 bases). V lost 4 bases to trimming and J lost 4 bases, with 11 bases between them. Germline CDR1 is SGHAT and CDR2 is FQNNGV. The CDR3 extends over 14 amino acids. The CDR3: CASSWGGAYNEQFF. The CDR3 region has the DNA TGTGCCAGCAGCTGGGGGGGGGCTTACAATGAGCAGTTCTTC.

V gene TRBV18 combines with J gene TRBJ2-1, with D maybe TRBD1 (6 bases). Between the trimmed V and J ends, which lost 3 bases and 1 base, there was a span of 16 bases. The CDR3 length is 17 residues. Germline CDR1 is KGHSH and CDR2 is LQKENI. The DNA of the CDR3 is TGTGCCAGCTCACCGGGGGCGTTAGGGGTTTCCTACAATGAGCAGTTCTTC. Translating gives CASSPGALGVSYNEQFF.

The chain links TRBV6-5 to TRBJ1-2; no definite D call. V was cut by 6 bases and J by 7 bases, with 15 bases left in between. Germline CDR1 MNHEY, CDR2 SVGAGI. CDR3 size: 13 residues. CDR3 nucleotide sequence: TGTGCCAGCAGCCTGATGCGTGGTGGTGGCTACACCTTC. Amino acids: CASSLMRGGGYTF.

The chain is built from TRBV24-1 and TRBJ2-1; D is possibly TRBD1 (6 bases). V was pared by 9 bases and J by 9 bases, with 17 bases between. CDR3 length: 13 amino acids. Germline V lookup: CDR1 KGHDR, CDR2 SFDVKD. The CDR3 DNA follows: TGTGCCACCTCCCAAGACAGGAACGGTGAGCAGTTCTTC. As protein: CATSQDRNGEQFF.

The rearrangement joins TRBV12-3 or TRBV12-4 to TRBJ2-1, with D possibly TRBD1 on 6 matching bases. V gave up 6 bases and J gave up 0 bases, with 6 bases separating them. CDR3 size: 13 residues. The CDR3 region is CASRDSSYNEQFF. The CDR3 DNA follows: TGTGCCAGCAGGGACAGCTCCTACAATGAGCAGTTCTTC.

This chain joins TRBV2 and TRBJ1-3; weak D call: TRBD1 (5 bases). Germline-derived CDR1 and CDR2 are SNHLY and FYNNEI. V gave up 1 base and J gave up 1 base, with 8 bases separating them. The CDR3 extends over 15 amino acids. The CDR3 region is CASSEEGRSGNTIYF. The CDR3 bases are TGTGCCAGCAGTGAAGAGGGGCGTTCTGGAAACACCATATATTTT.

The sample holds one count of this clone. The J gene is TRBJ2-1, the V gene TRBV5-1; 11 positions match TRBD2. CDR1 and CDR2 (germline): SGHRS, YFSETQ. V lost 2 bases, J lost 7 bases, and 8 bases stayed unmatched. This CDR3 is 16 amino acids long. The CDR3 protein is CASSLIAGGQVNEQFF. The CDR3 region has the DNA TGCGCCAGCAGCTTAATAGCGGGGGGGCAGGTGAATGAGCAGTTCTTC.

The rearrangement joins TRBV6-4 to TRBJ1-1; D unresolved. V was pared by 3 bases and J by 7 bases, with 12 bases between. The germline CDR1 and CDR2 sequences are MRHNA and SNTAGT. The CDR3 loop spans 13 amino acids. The CDR3 DNA follows: TGTGCCAGCAGTGAAGATCCAGAAAGTGAAGCTTTCTTT. Encoded protein: CASSEDPESEAFF.

The CDR3 nucleotides read TGTGCCAGCAGTTTCCTCGGGACAGGTAATCAGCCCCAGCATTTT. Translated: CASSFLGTGNQPQHF. J is TRBJ1-5 and V is TRBV6-2 or TRBV6-3, with 8 bases matching TRBD1. This CDR3 region has 15 residues. V was pared by 4 bases and J by 4 bases, with 6 bases of the junction left unmatched. In germline, CDR1 is MNHEY, CDR2 SVGEGT.

The chain employs TRBV7-9 and TRBJ2-5, with 8 bases that match TRBD1. J was trimmed by 3 bases and V by 5 bases; bases with no gene match: 5. The length of the CDR3 is 14 residues. Germline V gene data show CDR1 as SEHNR and CDR2 as FQNEAQ (reference sequence). The CDR3 spells CASSGLDREETQYF. CDR3 sequence (DNA): TGTGCCAGCAGCGGACTGGACAGGGAAGAGACCCAGTACTTC.

The chain is built from TRBV3-1 (or the pseudogene TRBV3-2) and TRBJ1-4; a possible D gene is TRBD1 (5 bases). The germline CDR1 and CDR2 sequences are LGHDT and YNNKEL (reference sequence). V was cut by 4 bases and J by 3 bases, with 18 bases left in between. The CDR3 is 17 residues long. The CDR3 sequence: CASSRRRWGGANEKLFF. The CDR3 region has the DNA TGTGCCAGCAGCCGTAGAAGATGGGGGGGGGCTAATGAAAAACTGTTTTTT.

The chain combines TRBV12-5 with TRBJ2-2; TRBD2 might be the D (6 bases). The germline V gene has CDR1 LGHNT and CDR2 FRNRAP. Trimming removed 5 bases at V and 4 bases at J, with 17 bases between. The CDR3 has 16 residues. The CDR3 spells CASGAWIGGSTGELFF. The CDR3 region has the DNA TGTGCTAGTGGTGCTTGGATCGGAGGGAGCACCGGGGAGCTGTTTTTT. Combining the CDR3 with reference TRBV12-5 and TRBJ2-2 gives the whole variable domain DARVTQTPRHKVTEMGQEVTMRCQPILGHNTVFWYRQTMMQGLELLAYFRNRAPLDDSGMPKDRFSAEMPDATLATLKIQPSEPRDSAVYFCASGAWIGGSTGELFFGEGSRLTVL.

In this sample, this clone turned up once. This chain links TRBV6-5 with TRBJ1-5, with 8 bases lining up with TRBD1. The CDR3 spans 14 residues. CDR1 and CDR2 from the germline V gene are MNHEY and SVGAGI. J gave up 6 bases and V 7 bases, and 8 bases lay outside the gene matches. The DNA for the CDR3 is TGTGCCAGCATGCCTCAGGGGGCCCCTCAGCCCCAGCATTTT. This sequence encodes CASMPQGAPQPQHF.

The chain is built from TRBV11-2 and TRBJ2-1, with D unresolved. CDR3 length: 14 residues. Trimming pared 0 bases from V and 5 bases from J, leaving 8 bases between. Germline CDR1 and CDR2: SGHAT and FQNNGV. The CDR3 region is CASSLDRMDNEQFF. DNA for the CDR3: TGTGCCAGCAGCTTAGACAGGATGGACAATGAGCAGTTCTTC. The full variable domain, rest sourced from reference TRBV11-2 and TRBJ2-1, is EAGVAQSPRYKIIEKRQSVAFWCNPISGHATLYWYQQILGQGPKLLIQFQNNGVVDDSQLPKDRFSAERLKGVDSTLKIQPAKLEDSAVYLCASSLDRMDNEQFFGPGTRLTVL.

V gene TRBV6-5 combines with J gene TRBJ2-7, with a possible D match to TRBD1 (5 bases). The V gene lost 0 bases and the J gene lost 7 bases, with 10 bases spanning the gap. This CDR3 comprises 13 residues. The germline CDR1 and CDR2 sequences are MNHEY and SVGAGI. The CDR3 reads CASSYSGVGEQYF. The CDR3 bases are TGTGCCAGCAGTTACTCAGGGGTTGGGGAGCAGTACTTC.

The chain recombines TRBV10-3 with TRBJ2-1; 13 bases line up with TRBD2. This CDR3 contains 15 residues. J was trimmed by 9 bases and V by 6 bases; bases with no gene match: 8. In germline, CDR1 is ENHRY, CDR2 SYGVKD. This chain's CDR3 is CAIREGTSGTVEQFF. In DNA, the CDR3 is TGTGCCATCAGGGAGGGGACTAGCGGGACTGTTGAGCAGTTCTTC.

The count of this clone is one. The V and J genes are TRBV18 and TRBJ1-5; 8 bases are shared with TRBD1. Per the germline V gene, CDR1 is KGHSH and CDR2 is LQKENI. This CDR3 is built from 15 residues. V was pared by 2 bases and J by 4 bases, with 4 bases of the junction left unmatched. DNA for the CDR3: TGTGCCAGCTCACCAGACAGGGGAGTAAATCAGCCCCAGCATTTT. This encodes CASSPDRGVNQPQHF.

This chain connects TRBV15 to TRBJ1-2; perhaps TRBD1 as D (6 bases). V was trimmed by 3 bases and J by 4 bases, leaving 15 bases between them. CDR1 and CDR2 (germline): LNHNV, YYDKDF (reference sequence). The CDR3 is made up of 15 amino acids. The CDR3 reads CATSSARGGSYGYTF. CDR3 nucleotide sequence: TGTGCCACCAGCAGTGCCAGGGGTGGATCCTATGGCTACACCTTC.

The chain uses TRBV27 and TRBJ1-2; D is undetermined. The CDR3 contains 16 residues. Germline assignment: CDR1 MNHEY and CDR2 SMNVEV (reference sequence). The V and J ends lost 6 bases and 2 bases respectively, with 19 bases between them. In DNA, the CDR3 is TGTGCCAGCAGCTCCTACGACTCCAGTAGGAACTATGGCTACACCTTC. Its protein is CASSSYDSSRNYGYTF.

The J gene is TRBJ1-2, the V gene TRBV28, with TRBD1 identical over 7 bases. The CDR3 covers 12 residues. The trim removed 8 bases at V and 3 bases at J, leaving 3 bases unmatched. Germline V gives CDR1 MDHEN, CDR2 SYDVKM. The CDR3 DNA is TGTGCCAGCGGGCAGGGGGACTATGGCTACACCTTC. Its translation is CASGQGDYGYTF.

The chain links TRBV20-1 to TRBJ1-2; possible D gene TRBD1, 5 bases. V was cut by 1 base and J by 11 bases, with 11 bases left in between. Germline CDR1 and CDR2: DFQATT and SNEGSKA (reference sequence). This CDR3 spans 11 amino acids. CDR3 loop: CSARATAKYTF. Written as DNA, the CDR3 is TGCAGTGCTAGAGCGACAGCTAAATACACCTTC.